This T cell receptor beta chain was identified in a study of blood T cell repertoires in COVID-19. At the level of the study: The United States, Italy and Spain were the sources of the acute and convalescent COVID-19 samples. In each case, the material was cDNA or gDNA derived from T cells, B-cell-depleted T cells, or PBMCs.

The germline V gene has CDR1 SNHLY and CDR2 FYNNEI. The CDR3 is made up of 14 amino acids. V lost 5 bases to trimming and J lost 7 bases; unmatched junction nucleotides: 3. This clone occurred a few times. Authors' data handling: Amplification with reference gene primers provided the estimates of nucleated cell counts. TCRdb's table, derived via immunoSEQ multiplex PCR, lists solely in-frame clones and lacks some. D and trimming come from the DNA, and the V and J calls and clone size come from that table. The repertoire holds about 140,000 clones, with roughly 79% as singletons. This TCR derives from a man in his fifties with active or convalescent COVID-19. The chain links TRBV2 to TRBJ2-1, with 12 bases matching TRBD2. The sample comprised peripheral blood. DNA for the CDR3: TGTGCCAGCAGTAGGACTAGCGGGACAAATGAGCAGTTCTTC. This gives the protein CASSRTSGTNEQFF.